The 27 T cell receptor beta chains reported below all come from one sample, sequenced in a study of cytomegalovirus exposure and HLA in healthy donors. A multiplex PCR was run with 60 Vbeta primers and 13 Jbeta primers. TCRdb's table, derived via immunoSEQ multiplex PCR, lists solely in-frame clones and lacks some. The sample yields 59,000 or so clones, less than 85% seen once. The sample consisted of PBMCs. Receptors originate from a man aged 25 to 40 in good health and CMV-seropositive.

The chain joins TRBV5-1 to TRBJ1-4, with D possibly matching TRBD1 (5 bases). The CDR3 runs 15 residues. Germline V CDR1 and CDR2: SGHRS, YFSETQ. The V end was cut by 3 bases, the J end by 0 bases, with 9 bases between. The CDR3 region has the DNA TGCGCCAGCAGCTCCCAGGGTGCAACTAATGAAAAACTGTTTTTT. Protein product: CASSSQGATNEKLFF. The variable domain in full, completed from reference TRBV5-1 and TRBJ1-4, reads KAGVTQTPRYLIKTRGQQVTLSCSPISGHRSVSWYQQTPGQGLQFLFEYFSETQRNKGNFPGRFSGRQFSNSRSEMNVSTLELGDSALYLCASSSQGATNEKLFFGSGTQLSVL.

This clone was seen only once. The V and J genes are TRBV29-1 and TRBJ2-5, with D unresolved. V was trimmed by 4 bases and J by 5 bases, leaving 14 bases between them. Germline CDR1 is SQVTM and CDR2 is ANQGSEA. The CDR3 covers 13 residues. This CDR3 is CSVVRLSLETQYF. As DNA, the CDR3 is TGCAGCGTTGTCCGACTGTCCCTGGAGACCCAGTACTTC.

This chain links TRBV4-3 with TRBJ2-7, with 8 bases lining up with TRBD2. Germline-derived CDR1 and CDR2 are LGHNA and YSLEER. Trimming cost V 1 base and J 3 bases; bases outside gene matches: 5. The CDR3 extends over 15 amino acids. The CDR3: CASSQARGGLYEQYF. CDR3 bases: TGCGCCAGCAGCCAAGCCCGCGGGGGGCTCTACGAGCAGTACTTC.

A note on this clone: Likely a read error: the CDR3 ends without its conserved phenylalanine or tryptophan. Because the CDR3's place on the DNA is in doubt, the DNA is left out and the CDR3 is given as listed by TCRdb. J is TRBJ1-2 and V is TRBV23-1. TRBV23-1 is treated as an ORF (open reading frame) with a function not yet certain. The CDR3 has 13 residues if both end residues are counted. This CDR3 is CASSQSTGGDSLL.

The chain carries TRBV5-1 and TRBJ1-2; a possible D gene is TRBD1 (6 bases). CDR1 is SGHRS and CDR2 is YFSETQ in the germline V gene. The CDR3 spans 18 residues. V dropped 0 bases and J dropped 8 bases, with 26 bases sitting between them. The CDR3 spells CASSLGPRGTPGPGGYTF. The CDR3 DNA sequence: TGCGCCAGCAGCTTGGGACCCCGAGGGACACCCGGCCCGGGGGGCTACACCTTC.

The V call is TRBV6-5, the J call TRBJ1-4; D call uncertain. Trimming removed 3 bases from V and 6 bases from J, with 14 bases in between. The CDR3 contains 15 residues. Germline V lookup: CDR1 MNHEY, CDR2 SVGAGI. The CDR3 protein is CASSYRGGKDEKLFF. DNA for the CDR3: TGTGCCAGCAGTTATCGGGGAGGGAAGGATGAAAAACTGTTTTTT.

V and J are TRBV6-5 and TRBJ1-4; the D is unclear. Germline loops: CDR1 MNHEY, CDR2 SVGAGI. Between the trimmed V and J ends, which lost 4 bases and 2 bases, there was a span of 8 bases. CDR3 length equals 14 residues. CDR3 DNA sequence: TGTGCCAGCAGTTCCCGTATGACTAATGAAAAACTGTTTTTT. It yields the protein CASSSRMTNEKLFF.

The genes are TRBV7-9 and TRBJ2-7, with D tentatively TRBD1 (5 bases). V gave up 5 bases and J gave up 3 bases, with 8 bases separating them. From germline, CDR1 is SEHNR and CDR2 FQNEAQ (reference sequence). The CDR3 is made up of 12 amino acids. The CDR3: CASSGQGYEQYF. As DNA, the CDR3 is TGTGCCAGCAGCGGTCAGGGCTACGAGCAGTACTTC.

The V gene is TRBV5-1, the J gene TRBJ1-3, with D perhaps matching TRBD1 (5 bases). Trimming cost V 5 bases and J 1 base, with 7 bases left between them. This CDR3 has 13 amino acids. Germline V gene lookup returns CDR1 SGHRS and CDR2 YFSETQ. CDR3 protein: CASRGLSGNTIYF. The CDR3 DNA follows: TGCGCCAGCAGGGGACTTTCTGGAAACACCATATATTTT. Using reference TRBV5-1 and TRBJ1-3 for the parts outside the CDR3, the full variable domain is KAGVTQTPRYLIKTRGQQVTLSCSPISGHRSVSWYQQTPGQGLQFLFEYFSETQRNKGNFPGRFSGRQFSNSRSEMNVSTLELGDSALYLCASRGLSGNTIYFGEGSWLTVV.

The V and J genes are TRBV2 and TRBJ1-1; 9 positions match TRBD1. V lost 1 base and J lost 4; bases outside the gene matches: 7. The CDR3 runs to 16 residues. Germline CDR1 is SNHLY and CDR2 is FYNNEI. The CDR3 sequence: CASSEGGTGTGTEAFF. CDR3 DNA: TGTGCCAGCAGTGAAGGGGGGACAGGGACGGGCACTGAAGCTTTCTTT.

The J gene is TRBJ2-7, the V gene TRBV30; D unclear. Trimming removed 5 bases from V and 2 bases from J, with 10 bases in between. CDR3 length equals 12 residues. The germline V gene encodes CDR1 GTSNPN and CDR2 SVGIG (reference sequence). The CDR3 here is CAWGRGTYEQYF. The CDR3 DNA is TGTGCCTGGGGCCGCGGTACCTACGAGCAGTACTTC. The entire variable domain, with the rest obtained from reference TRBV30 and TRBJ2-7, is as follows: SQTIHQWPATLVQPVGSPLSLECTVEGTSNPNLYWYRQAAGRGLQLLFYSVGIGQISSEVPQNLSASRPQDRQFILSSKKLLLSDSGFYLCAWGRGTYEQYFGPGTRLTVT.

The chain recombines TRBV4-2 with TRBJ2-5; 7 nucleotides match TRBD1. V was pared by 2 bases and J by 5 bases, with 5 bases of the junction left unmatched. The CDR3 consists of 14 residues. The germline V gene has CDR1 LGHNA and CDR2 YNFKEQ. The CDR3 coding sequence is TGTGCCAGCAGCCAACCTGACAGGGTGGAGACCCAGTACTTC. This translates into CASSQPDRVETQYF.

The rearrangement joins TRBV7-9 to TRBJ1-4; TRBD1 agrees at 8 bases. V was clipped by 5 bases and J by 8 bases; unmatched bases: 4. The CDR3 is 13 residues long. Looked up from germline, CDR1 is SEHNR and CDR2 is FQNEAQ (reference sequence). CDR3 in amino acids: CASSRTGPEKLFF. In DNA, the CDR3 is TGTGCCAGCAGCCGGACAGGGCCAGAAAAACTGTTTTTT.

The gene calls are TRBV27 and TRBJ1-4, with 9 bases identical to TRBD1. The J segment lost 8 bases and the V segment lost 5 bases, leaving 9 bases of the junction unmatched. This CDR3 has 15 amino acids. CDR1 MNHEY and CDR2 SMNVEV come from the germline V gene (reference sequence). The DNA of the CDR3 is TGTGCCAGCAGTGCAACAGGGGGCGCAAGGGAAAAACTGTTTTTT. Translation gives CASSATGGAREKLFF.

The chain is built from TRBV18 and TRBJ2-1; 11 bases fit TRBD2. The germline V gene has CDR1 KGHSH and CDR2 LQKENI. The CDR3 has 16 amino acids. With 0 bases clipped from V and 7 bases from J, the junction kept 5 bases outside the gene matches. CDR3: CASSPPTSGGGNEQFF. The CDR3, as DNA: TGTGCCAGCTCACCACCAACTAGCGGGGGAGGTAATGAGCAGTTCTTC.

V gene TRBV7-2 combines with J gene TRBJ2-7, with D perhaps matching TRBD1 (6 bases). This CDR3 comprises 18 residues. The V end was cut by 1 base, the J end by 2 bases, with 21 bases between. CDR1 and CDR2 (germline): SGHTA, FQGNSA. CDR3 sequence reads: CASSLDPGTTYRAYEQYF. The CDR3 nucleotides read TGTGCCAGCAGCTTAGATCCCGGGACAACCTATCGCGCCTACGAGCAGTACTTC.

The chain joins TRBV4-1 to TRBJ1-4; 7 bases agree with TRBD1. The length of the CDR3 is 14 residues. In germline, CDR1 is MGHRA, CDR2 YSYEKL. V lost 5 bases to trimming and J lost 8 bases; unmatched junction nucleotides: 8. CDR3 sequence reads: CASSSTTRGEKLFF. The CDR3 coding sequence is TGCGCCAGCAGCAGCACTACCAGGGGGGAAAAACTGTTTTTT.

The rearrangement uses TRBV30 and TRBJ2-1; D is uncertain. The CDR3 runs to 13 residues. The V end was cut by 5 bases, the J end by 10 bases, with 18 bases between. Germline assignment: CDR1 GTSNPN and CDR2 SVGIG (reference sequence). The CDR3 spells CAWAPSTAREQFF. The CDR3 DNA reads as TGTGCCTGGGCCCCTTCTACCGCCAGGGAGCAGTTCTTC.

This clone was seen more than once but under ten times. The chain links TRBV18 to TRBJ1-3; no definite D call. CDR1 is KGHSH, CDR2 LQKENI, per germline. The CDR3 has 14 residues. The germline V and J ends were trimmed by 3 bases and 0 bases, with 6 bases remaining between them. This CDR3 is CASSPAGSGNTIYF. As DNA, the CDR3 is TGTGCCAGCTCACCCGCCGGCTCTGGAAACACCATATATTTT.

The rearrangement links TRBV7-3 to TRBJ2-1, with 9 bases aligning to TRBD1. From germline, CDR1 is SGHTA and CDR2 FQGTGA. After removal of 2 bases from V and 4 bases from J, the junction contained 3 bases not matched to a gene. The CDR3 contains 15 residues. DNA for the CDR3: TGTGCCAGCAGCTTAGGACAGGGGACTTACAATGAGCAGTTCTTC. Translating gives CASSLGQGTYNEQFF.

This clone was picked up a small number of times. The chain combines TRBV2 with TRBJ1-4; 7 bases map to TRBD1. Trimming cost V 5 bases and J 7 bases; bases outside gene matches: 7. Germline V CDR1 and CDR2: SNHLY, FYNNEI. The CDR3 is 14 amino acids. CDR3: CASSRQGTSEKLFF. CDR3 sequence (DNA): TGTGCCAGCAGTAGACAGGGCACAAGTGAAAAACTGTTTTTT.

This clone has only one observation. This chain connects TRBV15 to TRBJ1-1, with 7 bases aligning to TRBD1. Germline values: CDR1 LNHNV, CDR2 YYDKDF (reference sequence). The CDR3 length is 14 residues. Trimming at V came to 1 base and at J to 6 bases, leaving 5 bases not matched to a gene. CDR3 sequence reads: CATSRVPGGPEAFF. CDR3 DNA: TGTGCCACCAGCAGAGTTCCAGGGGGTCCTGAAGCTTTCTTT.

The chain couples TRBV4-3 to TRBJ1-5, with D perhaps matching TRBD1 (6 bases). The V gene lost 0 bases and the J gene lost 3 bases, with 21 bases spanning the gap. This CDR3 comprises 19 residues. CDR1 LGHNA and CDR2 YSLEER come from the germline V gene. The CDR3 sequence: CASSQDLGQGLGNNQPQHF. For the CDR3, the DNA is TGCGCCAGCAGCCAAGATCTGGGACAAGGCCTCGGGAACAATCAGCCCCAGCATTTT.

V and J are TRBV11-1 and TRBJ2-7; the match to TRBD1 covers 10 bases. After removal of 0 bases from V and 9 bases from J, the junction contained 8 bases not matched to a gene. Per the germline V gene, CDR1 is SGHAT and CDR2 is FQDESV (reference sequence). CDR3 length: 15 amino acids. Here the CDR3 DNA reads TGTGCCAGCAGCTTAGCGCCGGGACAGGGGAAGGCGCAGTACTTC. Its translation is CASSLAPGQGKAQYF.

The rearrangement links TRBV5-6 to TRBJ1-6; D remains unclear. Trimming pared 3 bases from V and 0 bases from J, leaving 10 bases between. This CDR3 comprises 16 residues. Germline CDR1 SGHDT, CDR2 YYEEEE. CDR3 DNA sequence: TGTGCCAGCAGCTCCTCTACGAGCTCCTATAATTCACCCCTCCACTTT. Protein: CASSSSTSSYNSPLHF.

This CDR3 reads CASSFRDRELRGYTF. CDR3 DNA: TGTGCCAGCAGCTTCCGGGACAGGGAATTGCGTGGCTACACCTTC. The chain is built from TRBV5-8 and TRBJ1-2, with TRBD1 matching over 9 bases. The CDR3 runs to 15 residues. Germline V lookup: CDR1 SGHTS, CDR2 YDEGEE. Losses at the gene ends were 2 bases for V and 7 bases for J; bases not matched to a gene: 9.

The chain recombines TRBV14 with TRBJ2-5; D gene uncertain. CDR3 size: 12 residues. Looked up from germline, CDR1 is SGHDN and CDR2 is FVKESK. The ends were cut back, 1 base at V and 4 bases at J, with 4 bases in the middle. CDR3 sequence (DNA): TGTGCCAGCAGCCAAGTTCGAGAGACCCAGTACTTC. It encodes CASSQVRETQYF.